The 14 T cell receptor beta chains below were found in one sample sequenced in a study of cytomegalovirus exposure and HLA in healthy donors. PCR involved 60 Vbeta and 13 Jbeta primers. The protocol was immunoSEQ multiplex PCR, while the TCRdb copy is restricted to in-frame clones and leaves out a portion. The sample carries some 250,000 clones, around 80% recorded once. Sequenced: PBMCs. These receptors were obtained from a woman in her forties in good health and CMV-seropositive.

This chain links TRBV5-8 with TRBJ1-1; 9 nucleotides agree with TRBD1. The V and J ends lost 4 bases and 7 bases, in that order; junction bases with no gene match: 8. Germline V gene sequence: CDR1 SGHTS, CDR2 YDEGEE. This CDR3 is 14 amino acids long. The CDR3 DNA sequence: TGTGCCAGCAGCAGAAACAGGGGGCGGGGTGAAGCTTTCTTT. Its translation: CASSRNRGRGEAFF.

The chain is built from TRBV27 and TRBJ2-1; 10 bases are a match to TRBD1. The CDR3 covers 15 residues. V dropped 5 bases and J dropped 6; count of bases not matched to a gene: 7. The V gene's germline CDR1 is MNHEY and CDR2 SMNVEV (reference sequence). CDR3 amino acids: CASSTGQGYSNEQFF. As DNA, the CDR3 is TGTGCCAGCAGTACGGGACAGGGGTATAGCAATGAGCAGTTCTTC.

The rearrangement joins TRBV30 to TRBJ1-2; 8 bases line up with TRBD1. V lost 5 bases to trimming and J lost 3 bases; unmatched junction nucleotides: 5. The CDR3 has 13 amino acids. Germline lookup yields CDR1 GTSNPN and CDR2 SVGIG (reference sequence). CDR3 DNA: TGTGCCTGGGGACAGGGTTATGACTATGGCTACACCTTC. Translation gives CAWGQGYDYGYTF.

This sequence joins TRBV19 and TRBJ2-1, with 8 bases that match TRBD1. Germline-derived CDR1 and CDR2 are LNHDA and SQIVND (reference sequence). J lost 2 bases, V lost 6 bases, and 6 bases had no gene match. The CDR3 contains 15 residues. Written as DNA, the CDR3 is TGTGCCAGTAGGAAGGACAGGGATCCCTACAATGAGCAGTTCTTC. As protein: CASRKDRDPYNEQFF.

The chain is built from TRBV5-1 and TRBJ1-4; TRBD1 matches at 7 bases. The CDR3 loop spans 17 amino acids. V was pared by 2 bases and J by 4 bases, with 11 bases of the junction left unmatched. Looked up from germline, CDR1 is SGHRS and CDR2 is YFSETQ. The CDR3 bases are TGCGCCAGCAGCTTAGGGAGTTCAGGGGGGTATAATGAAAAACTGTTTTTT. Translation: CASSLGSSGGYNEKLFF.

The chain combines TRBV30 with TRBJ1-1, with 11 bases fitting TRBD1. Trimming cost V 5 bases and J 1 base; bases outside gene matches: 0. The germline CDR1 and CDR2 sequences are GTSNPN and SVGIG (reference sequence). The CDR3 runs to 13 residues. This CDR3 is CAWGQGANTEAFF. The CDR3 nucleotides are TGTGCCTGGGGACAGGGGGCGAACACTGAAGCTTTCTTT.

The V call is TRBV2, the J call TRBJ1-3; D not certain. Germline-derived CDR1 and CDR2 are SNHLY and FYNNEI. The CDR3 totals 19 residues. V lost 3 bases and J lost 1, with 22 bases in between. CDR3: CASSEVRAGRFVSGNTIYF. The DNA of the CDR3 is TGTGCCAGCAGTGAGGTTCGGGCGGGAAGATTTGTATCTGGAAACACCATATATTTT.

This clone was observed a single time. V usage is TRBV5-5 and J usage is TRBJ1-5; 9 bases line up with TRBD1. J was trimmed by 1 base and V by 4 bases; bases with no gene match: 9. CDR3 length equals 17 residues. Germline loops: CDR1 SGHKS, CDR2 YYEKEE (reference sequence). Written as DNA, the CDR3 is TGTGCCAGCAGCCCCCGGACAGGGGAGGTCAGCAATCAGCCCCAGCATTTT. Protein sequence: CASSPRTGEVSNQPQHF.

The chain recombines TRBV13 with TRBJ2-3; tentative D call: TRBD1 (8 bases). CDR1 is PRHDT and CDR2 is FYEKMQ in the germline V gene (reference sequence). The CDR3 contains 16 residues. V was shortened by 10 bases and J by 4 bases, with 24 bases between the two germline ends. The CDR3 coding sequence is TGTGCCAACAGTTCCAAGACAGGGGCGGGGGCAGATACGCAGTATTTT. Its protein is CANSSKTGAGADTQYF. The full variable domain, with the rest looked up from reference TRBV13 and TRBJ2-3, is AAGVIQSPRHLIKEKRETATLKCYPIPRHDTVYWYQQGPGQDPQFLISFYEKMQSDKGSIPDRFSAQQFSDYHSELNMSSLELGDSALYFCANSSKTGAGADTQYFGPGTRLTVL.

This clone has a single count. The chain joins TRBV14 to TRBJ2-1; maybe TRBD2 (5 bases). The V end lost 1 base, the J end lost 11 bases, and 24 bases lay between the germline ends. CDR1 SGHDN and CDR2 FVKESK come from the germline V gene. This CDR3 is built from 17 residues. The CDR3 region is CASSQGRTSISGSQQFF. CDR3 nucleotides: TGTGCCAGCAGCCAAGGAAGGACTTCTATAAGCGGTAGTCAGCAGTTCTTC.

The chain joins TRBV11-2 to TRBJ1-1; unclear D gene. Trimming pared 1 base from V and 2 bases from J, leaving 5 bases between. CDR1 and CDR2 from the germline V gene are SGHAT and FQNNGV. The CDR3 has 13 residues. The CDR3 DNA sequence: TGTGCCAGCAGCTTAGGACTTAACACTGAAGCTTTCTTT. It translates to CASSLGLNTEAFF.

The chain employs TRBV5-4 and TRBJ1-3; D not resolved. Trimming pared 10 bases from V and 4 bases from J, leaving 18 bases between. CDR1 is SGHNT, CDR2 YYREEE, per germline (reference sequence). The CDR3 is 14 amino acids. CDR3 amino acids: CAVSEVTGGNTIYF. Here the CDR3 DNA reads TGTGCCGTGAGTGAGGTAACTGGAGGAAACACCATATATTTT.

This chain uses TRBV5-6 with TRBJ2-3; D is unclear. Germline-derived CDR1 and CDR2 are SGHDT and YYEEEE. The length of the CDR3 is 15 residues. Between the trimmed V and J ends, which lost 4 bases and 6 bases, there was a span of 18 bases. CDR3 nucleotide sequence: TGTGCCAGCAGCCGGCGTGTGACAAGTACCGATACGCAGTATTTT. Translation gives CASSRRVTSTDTQYF.

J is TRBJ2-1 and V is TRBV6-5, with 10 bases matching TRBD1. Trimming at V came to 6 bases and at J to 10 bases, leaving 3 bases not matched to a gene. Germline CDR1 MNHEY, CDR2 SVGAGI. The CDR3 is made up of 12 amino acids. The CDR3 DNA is TGTGCCAGCAGAGGGACAGGGGACGAGCAGTTCTTC. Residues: CASRGTGDEQFF.